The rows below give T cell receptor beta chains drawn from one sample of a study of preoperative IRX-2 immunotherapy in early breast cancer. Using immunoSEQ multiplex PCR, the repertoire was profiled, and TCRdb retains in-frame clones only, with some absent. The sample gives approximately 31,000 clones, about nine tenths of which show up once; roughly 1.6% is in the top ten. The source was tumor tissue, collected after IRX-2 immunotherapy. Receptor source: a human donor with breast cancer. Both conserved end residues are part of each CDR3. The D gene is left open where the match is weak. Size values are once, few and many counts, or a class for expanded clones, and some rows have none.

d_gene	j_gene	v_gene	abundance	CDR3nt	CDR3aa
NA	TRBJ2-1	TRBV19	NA	TGTGCCAGTAGTATTTCTACCTACAATGAGCAGTTCTTC	CASSISTYNEQFF
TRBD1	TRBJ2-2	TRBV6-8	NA	TGTGCCAGCAGATCCGGACAGGGGAGGACCGGGGAGCTGTTTTTT	CASRSGQGRTGELFF
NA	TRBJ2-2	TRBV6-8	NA	TGTGCCATCGGGCTATTCACTACCGGGGAGCTGTTTTTT	CAIGLFTTGELFF
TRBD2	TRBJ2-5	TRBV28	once	TGTGCCAGCAGTTTGAGCGGGGCAAGGGCCCAGTACTTC	CASSLSGARAQYF
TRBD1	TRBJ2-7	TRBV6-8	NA	TGTGCCAGCAGTTACACCGGGACAGGACTACACTACGAGCAGTACTTC	CASSYTGTGLHYEQYF
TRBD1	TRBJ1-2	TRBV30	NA	TGTGCCTGGAGTCGAACCGAGACAGGGGGCGGCTATGGCTACACCTTC	CAWSRTETGGGYGYTF
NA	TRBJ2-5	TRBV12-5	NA	TGTGCCAGCACGAACGACAGGTTCGGAAAGACCCAGTACTTC	CASTNDRFGKTQYF
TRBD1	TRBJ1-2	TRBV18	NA	TGTGCCAGCTCACGACGGGACAGGGATAGGTATGGCTACACCTTC	CASSRRDRDRYGYTF
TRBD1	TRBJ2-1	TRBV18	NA	TGTGCCAGCACACCCACAGGGGGCTTTGGGCACAATGAGCAGTTCTTC	CASTPTGGFGHNEQFF
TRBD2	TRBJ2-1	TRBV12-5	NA	TGTGCTAGTGGTACTCAGGGCGGGAGAAATGAGCAGTTCTTC	CASGTQGGRNEQFF
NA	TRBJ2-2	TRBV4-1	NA	TGCGCCAGCAGCCAAGGTGTCCGGGGTCGGACCGGGGAGCTGTTTTTT	CASSQGVRGRTGELFF
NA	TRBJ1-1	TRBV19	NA	TGTGCCAGTTCCTATATCGGGGGCACTGAAGCTTTCTTT	CASSYIGGTEAFF
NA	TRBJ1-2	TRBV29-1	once	TGCAGCGTTGACGTTTGGGGGGCGGCTCGGGAGGCTAACTATGGCTACACCTTC	CSVDVWGAAREANYGYTF
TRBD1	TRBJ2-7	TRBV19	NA	TGTGTCAGTAGTATTTCTGCAGGGGGTTACTACGAGCAGTACTTC	CVSSISAGGYYEQYF
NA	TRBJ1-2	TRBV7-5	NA	TGTGCCAGCAGCTTGGAGGGATATTGGGGTTCGCTCTATGGCTACACCTTC	CASSLEGYWGSLYGYTF
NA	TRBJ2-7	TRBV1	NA	TGCGCCAGCAGCCAAGATTTTGGGGGGGCCCTCGAGCAGTACTTC	CASSQDFGGALEQYF
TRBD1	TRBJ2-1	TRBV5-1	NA	TGCGCCAGCAGCCGGGACAGGGTTAACAATGAGCAGTTCTTC	CASSRDRVNNEQFF
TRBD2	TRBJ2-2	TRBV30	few	TGTGCCTGGAGACGGACTAGCGGGGGATTTACGAACACCGGGGAGCTGTTTTTT	CAWRRTSGGFTNTGELFF
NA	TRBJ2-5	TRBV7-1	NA	TGTGCCAGCAGCTTAGTGGTAGCTGCCGAGACCCAGTACTTC	CASSLVVAAETQYF
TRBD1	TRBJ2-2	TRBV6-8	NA	TGTGCCAGCAGTTTGGCAGGGGGCGCGAACACCGGGGAGCTGTTTTTT	CASSLAGGANTGELFF
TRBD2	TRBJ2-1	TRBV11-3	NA	TGTGCCAGCAGCTCACCGGGACTAGCGGGGAGACTCCACAATGAGCAGTTCTTC	CASSSPGLAGRLHNEQFF
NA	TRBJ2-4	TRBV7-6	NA	TGTGCCAGCAGCCACCGGGACGGCCCAGACATTCAGTACTTC	CASSHRDGPDIQYF
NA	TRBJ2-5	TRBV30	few	TGTGCCTGGAGCCCAGGGTTGGTGACCCAGTACTTC	CAWSPGLVTQYF
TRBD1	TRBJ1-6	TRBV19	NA	TGTGCCAGTAGTATAGCTACAGGGGACGTACCCCTCCACTTT	CASSIATGDVPLHF
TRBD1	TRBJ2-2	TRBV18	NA	TGTGCCAGCTCACCCGGACAGGGAAAGAACACCGGGGAGCTGTTTTTT	CASSPGQGKNTGELFF
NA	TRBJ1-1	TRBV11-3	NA	TGTGCCAGCAGCTTAAGCTCCGGGACAATGAACACTGAAGCTTTCTTT	CASSLSSGTMNTEAFF
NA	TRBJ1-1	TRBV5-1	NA	TGCGCCAGCAGCTTACAGGTCCTAAGGGACACTGAAGCTTTCTTT	CASSLQVLRDTEAFF
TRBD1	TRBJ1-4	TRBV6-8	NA	TGTGCCAGCAGTTTAGACAGGGTGGATGAAAAACTGTTTTTT	CASSLDRVDEKLFF
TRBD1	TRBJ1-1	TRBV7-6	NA	TGTGCCAGCAGACCGGGACAGGGGGCTTCGAACACTGAAGCTTTCTTT	CASRPGQGASNTEAFF
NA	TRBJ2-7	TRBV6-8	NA	TGTGCCAGCAGTTACCATGTTCCGGGACCTTCAAGCTCCTACGAGCAGTACTTC	CASSYHVPGPSSSYEQYF
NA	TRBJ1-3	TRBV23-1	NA	TGCGCCAGCAGCCAAATCCCCTCTGGAAACACCATATATTTT	CASSQIPSGNTIYF
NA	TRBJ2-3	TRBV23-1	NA	TGCGCCAGCAGCCAAGACTGGCCGGTTGGAGCGGGTTCCTGGGATACGCAGTATTTT	CASSQDWPVGAGSWDTQYF
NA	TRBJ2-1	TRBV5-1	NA	TGCGCCAGCAGCTGGACATTCGGGTCTTACAATGAGCAGTTCTTC	CASSWTFGSYNEQFF
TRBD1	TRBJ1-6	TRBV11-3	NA	TGTGCCAGCAGCTTAGTCCGTCAGGGGGGCTCACCCCTCCACTTT	CASSLVRQGGSPLHF
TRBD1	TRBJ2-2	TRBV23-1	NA	TGCGCCAGCAGCTTAGGAGACAGGGGCACCGGGGAGCTGTTTTTT	CASSLGDRGTGELFF